These 7 T cell receptor beta chains were all obtained from the same sample, sequenced in a study of molecular identifiers for immune sequencing clone quantification. TCRdb recomputed calls from the PCR reads with MiXCR, one row per CDR3 protein. The profile covers some 590,000 distinct CDR3 sequences, with roughly 23% appearing a single time and about 0.84% taken by the ten largest. The sequencing sample was made of naive CD8+ T cells from blood, with Jurkat cell RNA spiked in. The subset denotes: FACS-sorted CD8+CD4-CCR7+CD45RA+ naive T cells. These receptors originate from a human donor in good health. Some libraries in this study had Jurkat cell RNA spiked in.

This clonotype was counted only a few times. The chain joins TRBV27 to TRBJ2-7, with 10 bases lining up with TRBD1. This CDR3 comprises 14 residues. V shed 4 bases and J 4 bases; nucleotides not matched to a gene: 4. Germline CDR1 MNHEY, CDR2 SMNVEV (reference sequence). CDR3 residues: CASSWKGQGYEQYF. The CDR3 nucleotides read TGTGCCAGCAGTTGGAAGGGACAGGGGTACGAGCAGTACTTC.

This clonotype came up many times. The DNA of the CDR3 is TGTGCCAGCAGCTCAATATCCGGGACTTCTTGGGAGCAGTACTTC. As protein: CASSSISGTSWEQYF. The chain combines TRBV6-5 with TRBJ2-7; D may be TRBD2 (6 bases). CDR1 is MNHEY, CDR2 SVGAGI, per germline. Trimming stripped 6 bases from V and 7 bases from J, with 22 bases between. The CDR3 is made up of 15 amino acids.

On this clonotype itself: Likely a read error: the CDR3 ends without its conserved phenylalanine or tryptophan. The chain is built from TRBV27 and TRBJ1-1; TRBD1 matches 8 bases. The CDR3 extends over 13 amino acids. Trimming took 6 bases from V and 3 from J; bases not matched to a gene: 3. Germline V gene lookup returns CDR1 MNHEY and CDR2 SMNVEV (reference sequence). CDR3: CASRTGVYTEAFS. For the CDR3, the DNA is TGTGCCAGCAGGACAGGGGTATACACTGAAGCTTTCTCT.

This clonotype was counted many times. The chain links TRBV4-1 to TRBJ1-1, with 7 bases aligning to TRBD1. Per germline, CDR1 MGHRA and CDR2 YSYEKL. Trimming at V came to 5 bases and at J to 11 bases, leaving 5 bases not matched to a gene. This CDR3 comprises 11 residues. The CDR3 DNA sequence: TGCGCCAGCAGCATACAGGGGTTCGCTTTCTTT. This gives the protein CASSIQGFAFF.

At least ten counts were recorded for this clonotype. V is TRBV21-1 and J is TRBJ2-7; TRBD2 is the table's D call and was not checked against the DNA. TRBV21-1 constitutes a pseudogene. The CDR3 extends over 17 amino acids. In DNA, the CDR3 is TGTGCCAGCAGCAAAGCGAATGGGCCCGCCGCTCTGAGTGAGCAGTACTTC. It specifies CASSKANGPAALSEQYF.

The sample holds a few counts of this clonotype. The V call is TRBV13, the J call TRBJ2-7, with 12 bases matching TRBD1. V lost 1 base, J lost 6 bases, and 4 bases stayed unmatched. Germline V gene data show CDR1 as PRHDT and CDR2 as FYEKMQ (reference sequence). The CDR3 length is 15 residues. This chain's CDR3 is CASSLVGTGGTEQYF. The CDR3 region has the DNA TGTGCCAGCAGCTTAGTCGGGACAGGGGGCACCGAGCAGTACTTC.

This clonotype was counted between two and nine times. With a much larger clone just one base away, this may be a read error. The chain joins TRBV5-1 to TRBJ2-5; 14 nucleotides match TRBD2. CDR1 and CDR2 from the germline V gene are SGHRS and YFSETQ. The ends lost 7 bases at V and 6 bases at J; junction bases unmatched: 8. The CDR3 is 15 residues long. The CDR3 region has the DNA TGCGCCAGCGGCCCGGGACTAGCGGGAGTGAAGACCCAGTACTTC. It translates to CASGPGLAGVKTQYF.